This T cell receptor beta chain was documented in a study of OX40 agonist ivuxolimab in advanced cancers. This CDR3 contains 14 residues. V lost 5 bases to trimming and J lost 7 bases, with 18 bases between them. Germline-derived CDR1 and CDR2 are SGHKS and YYEKEE (reference sequence). Method: immunoSEQ multiplex PCR; TCRdb's copy keeps in-frame clones and lacks some. The repertoire holds some 21,000 clones, with 75% to 85% as singletons. The starting material was CD4+ or CD8+ T cells sorted from blood, obtained in a trial of the OX40 agonist ivuxolimab. The chain is built from TRBV5-5 and TRBJ1-1; D possibly corresponds to TRBD1 (5 bases). The source is an adult with an advanced solid tumor such as melanoma, head and neck, liver or kidney cancer. CDR3 sequence (DNA): TGTGCCAGCAGGGACCCGGGTACAAGGGGTGAAGCTTTCTTT. This gives the protein CASRDPGTRGEAFF.